This T cell receptor (beta chain) was identified in a study of Graves' ophthalmopathy and Graves' hyperthyroidism. Germline V gene data show CDR1 as SEHNR and CDR2 as FQNEAQ (reference sequence). This CDR3 is built from 13 residues. As for this clonotype: The antigen is undetermined. A clone one base away is much larger, so this may be a read error.

Study-wide points: Blood also held most thyroid clonotypes expanded above 0.001 frequency.

From RNA, the CDR3 regions of TCR beta chains were amplified and sequenced. HTBI primers were employed in first-round RT-PCR, then a second-round multiplex PCR followed. In TCRdb, the multiplex PCR reads were re-called with MiXCR into one record per CDR3 protein. The sample shows hundreds of thousands of distinct CDR3 sequences, about 41% of them seen only once. The sequencing sample was made of peripheral blood. This receptor was taken from an adult man with Graves' ophthalmopathy. The chain couples TRBV7-9 to TRBJ1-4; D is possibly TRBD1 (5 bases). In DNA, the CDR3 is TGTGCCTGGCAGGGTTCAACTAATGAAGAACTGTTTTTT. Translation: CAWQGSTNEELFF.